One and the same sample provided the 11 T cell receptor beta chains below, sequenced in a study of T-cell memory formation after mild COVID-19. A single record per CDR3 protein comes from TCRdb applying MiXCR to the 5' RACE reads. This table holds roughly 250,000 distinct CDR3 sequences, over 15% found once. Sequences were obtained from PBMCs or a T cell subset sorted from them (not recorded which). The receptors were gathered from a man between 18 and 35 years old who had mild COVID-19 (a few samples of this study predate the infection). Cell type and time point are not known.

This clonotype was found a few times. The V gene is TRBV11-2, the J gene TRBJ2-1; D uncertain. CDR1 and CDR2 (germline): SGHAT, FQNNGV. This CDR3 has 16 residues. V lost 0 bases to trimming and J lost 0 bases, with 9 bases between them. CDR3 sequence: CASSLDRMSSYNEQFF. The CDR3 DNA reads as TGTGCCAGCAGCTTAGATCGAATGAGCTCCTACAATGAGCAGTTCTTC. Full variable domain (rest looked up from reference TRBV11-2 and TRBJ2-1): EAGVAQSPRYKIIEKRQSVAFWCNPISGHATLYWYQQILGQGPKLLIQFQNNGVVDDSQLPKDRFSAERLKGVDSTLKIQPAKLEDSAVYLCASSLDRMSSYNEQFFGPGTRLTVL.

The chain combines TRBV6-5 with TRBJ2-5, with 7 positions matching TRBD1. The CDR3 is made up of 17 amino acids. The junction had 10 bases not matched to a gene; V was cut back by 2 bases and J by 1 base. In germline, CDR1 is MNHEY, CDR2 SVGAGI. The CDR3 sequence is CASSYGGSGTVQETQYF. DNA for the CDR3: TGTGCCAGCAGTTACGGGGGCTCCGGGACAGTCCAAGAGACCCAGTACTTC.

The chain carries TRBV27 and TRBJ1-3; tentatively, D is TRBD1 (5 bases). Germline V lookup: CDR1 MNHEY, CDR2 SMNVEV (reference sequence). The V gene lost 6 bases and the J gene lost 0 bases, with 9 bases spanning the gap. This CDR3 has 14 residues. The CDR3 loop is CASRIDSSGNTIYF. CDR3 DNA sequence: TGTGCCAGCAGGATAGACAGCTCTGGAAACACCATATATTTT.

This sequence joins TRBV28 and TRBJ2-7; TRBD1 might be the D (5 bases). Looked up from germline, CDR1 is MDHEN and CDR2 is SYDVKM. V lost 6 bases and J lost 6, with 9 bases in between. The CDR3 sequence is 11 residues long. CDR3 amino acids: CASSRVGEQYV. The CDR3 DNA is TGTGCCAGCAGCAGGGTGGGCGAGCAGTACGTC.

The rearrangement uses TRBV10-3 and TRBJ2-7; perhaps TRBD2 as D (6 bases). V lost 7 bases and J 5 bases, leaving 12 bases between the germline ends. Looked up from germline, CDR1 is ENHRY and CDR2 is SYGVKD. The CDR3 covers 12 residues. CDR3 loop: CAITWDSNEQYF. The CDR3 nucleotides are TGTGCCATCACTTGGGACTCTAACGAGCAGTACTTC.

This clonotype turned up a few times. This rearrangement joins TRBV7-9 to TRBJ1-3; 8 bases align to TRBD1. Germline CDR1 and CDR2: SEHNR and FQNEAQ (reference sequence). The CDR3 sequence is 17 residues long. The V gene end was trimmed by 1 base and the J gene end by 4 bases; junction bases not matched to a gene: 9. CDR3 loop: CASSLGAGGAGGNTIYF. The CDR3 region has the DNA TGTGCCAGCAGCTTAGGGGCAGGGGGCGCCGGAGGAAACACCATATATTTT. Looking up the rest from reference TRBV7-9 and TRBJ1-3 gives the full variable domain: DTGVSQNPRHKITKRGQNVTFRCDPISEHNRLYWYRQTLGQGPEFLTYFQNEAQLEKSRLLSDRFSAERPKGSFSTLEIQRTEQGDSAMYLCASSLGAGGAGGNTIYFGEGSWLTVV.

This clonotype was counted only a few times. This chain connects TRBV5-5 to TRBJ1-1, with 8 positions matching TRBD1. The CDR3 has 14 amino acids. Germline V gives CDR1 SGHKS, CDR2 YYEKEE (reference sequence). The V and J ends lost 4 bases and 4 bases, in that order; junction bases with no gene match: 6. DNA for the CDR3: TGTGCCAGCAGCCGTGGACAGGGACTCACTGAAGCTTTCTTT. This codes for CASSRGQGLTEAFF.

The rearrangement links TRBV7-2 to TRBJ2-2, with D uncertain. Trimming left V 1 base short and J 4 bases short, with 10 bases between. Germline CDR1 and CDR2: SGHTA and FQGNSA. The CDR3 spans 15 residues. CDR3 in DNA: TGTGCCAGCAGCTTAGGGAAGGCCGGCACCGGGGAGCTGTTTTTT. Amino acids: CASSLGKAGTGELFF.

This clonotype was seen many times. The J gene is TRBJ2-3, the V gene TRBV5-1; 11 bases map to TRBD2. The CDR3 spans 16 residues. CDR1 and CDR2 (germline): SGHRS, YFSETQ. Trimming removed 3 bases from V and 2 bases from J; junction bases left unmatched: 5. The DNA of the CDR3 is TGCGCCAGCAGCTCGCTAGCGGGGGGACTCACAGATACGCAGTATTTT. Amino acid sequence: CASSSLAGGLTDTQYF. Full variable domain (missing parts from reference TRBV5-1 and TRBJ2-3): KAGVTQTPRYLIKTRGQQVTLSCSPISGHRSVSWYQQTPGQGLQFLFEYFSETQRNKGNFPGRFSGRQFSNSRSEMNVSTLELGDSALYLCASSSLAGGLTDTQYFGPGTRLTVL.

This clonotype has just a few counts. The chain recombines TRBV9 with TRBJ2-1; D is perhaps TRBD1 (6 bases). V gave up 3 bases and J gave up 7 bases, with 8 bases separating them. CDR3 length: 12 residues. CDR1 is SGDLS, CDR2 YYNGEE, per germline. Here the CDR3 DNA reads TGTGCCAGCAGCGCGAGGGGGAATGAGCAGTTCTTC. It encodes CASSARGNEQFF.

This chain links TRBV7-2 with TRBJ2-2, with 7 nucleotides matching TRBD1. The CDR3 contains 15 residues. Per germline, CDR1 SGHTA and CDR2 FQGNSA. After removal of 6 bases from V and 4 bases from J, the junction contained 8 bases not matched to a gene. CDR3 loop: CASRFSQGVTGELFF. The CDR3 DNA reads TGTGCCAGCAGGTTTTCGCAGGGGGTCACCGGGGAGCTGTTTTTT.